This T cell receptor (beta chain) was profiled in a study of cytomegalovirus exposure and HLA in healthy donors. Study details: Genotyping of hundreds of donors showed that approximately 83% belonged to the Caucasian-associated ancestry cluster.

The CDR3 has 18 amino acids. Use of 60 Vbeta and 13 Jbeta primers characterized the PCR. Generated by immunoSEQ multiplex PCR, the TCRdb table keeps only in-frame clones and is missing some. The profile shows nearly 100,000 clones, 9.4% of them singletons. This clone was found many times. The clonotype originates from a man aged 50-59 years in good health and CMV-seropositive. The V gene is TRBV21-1, the J gene TRBJ2-3; the D segment call TRBD1 is taken from the table without a DNA check. TRBV21-1 is annotated as a pseudogene. Sequencing was done on a sample of PBMCs. CDR3 residues: CASSKAGARDTSTDTQYF. CDR3 DNA: TGTGCCAGCAGCAAAGCAGGTGCGAGGGACACCTCCACAGATACGCAGTATTTT.